These 23 T cell receptor beta chains were sequenced from one sample in a study of identical twins. TCRdb independently ran MiXCR on the 5' RACE reads; one entry per CDR3 protein. The repertoire holds approximately 590,000 distinct CDR3 sequences, with 9.6% as singletons. In addition, the sample was reused for a study of yellow fever vaccine responses in identical twins.

The sequencing sample was made of PBMCs. The receptor source for this set is a woman between 18 and 29 years old in good health.

In its sample, this clonotype was seen a few times. The V and J genes are TRBV6-5 and TRBJ2-3, with D possibly matching TRBD2 (6 bases). CDR3 size: 18 residues. The V end lost 2 bases, the J end lost 1 base, and 19 bases lay between the germline ends. The germline CDR1 and CDR2 sequences are MNHEY and SVGAGI. The CDR3 DNA reads TGTGCCAGCAGTTACAGGGGCAGCGGGTGGGGGGGCACAGATACGCAGTATTTT. Its protein product is CASSYRGSGWGGTDTQYF.

This clonotype was seen ten or more times. The chain recombines TRBV10-3 with TRBJ1-2; 7 bases fit TRBD1. The CDR3 is made up of 17 amino acids. V gave up 0 bases and J gave up 1 base; unmatched junction bases: 8. The germline gives CDR1 ENHRY, CDR2 SYGVKD. The CDR3 spells CAISESGGQDYNYGYTF. The CDR3 DNA follows: TGTGCCATCAGTGAGTCCGGTGGACAGGATTATAACTATGGCTACACCTTC.

In its sample, this clonotype is medium-sized. The junction departs from germline at one end; a sequencing error may be responsible. The V gene is TRBV12-3 or TRBV12-4, the J gene TRBJ2-7; D gene uncertain. The CDR3 covers 13 residues. Written as DNA, the CDR3 is TGTGCCAGCAGCTTAGGTCCTACGTACGAGCAGTACTTC. This codes for CASSLGPTYEQYF.

The chain combines TRBV30 with TRBJ2-5; 8 nucleotides agree with TRBD2. V was clipped by 4 bases and J by 3 bases; unmatched bases: 7. Germline loops: CDR1 GTSNPN, CDR2 SVGIG (reference sequence). This CDR3 has 14 residues. CDR3 coding DNA: TGTGCCTGGACCCCGGGACTAGGCGAAGAGACCCAGTACTTC. This gives the protein CAWTPGLGEETQYF.

The chain recombines TRBV7-9 with TRBJ2-7; 8 bases map to TRBD2. This CDR3 is built from 15 residues. The ends lost 2 bases at V and 2 bases at J; junction bases unmatched: 5. Germline CDR1 SEHNR, CDR2 FQNEAQ (reference sequence). The CDR3 loop reads CASSLYGGAPYEQYF. CDR3 coding DNA: TGTGCCAGCAGCTTATACGGGGGGGCACCCTACGAGCAGTACTTC.

CDR3 residues: CASSPAGARYEQYF. The CDR3 bases are TGTGCCAGCAGTCCAGCGGGAGCGCGGTACGAGCAGTACTTC. V is TRBV28 and J is TRBJ2-7; 8 nucleotides line up with TRBD2. Trimming at V came to 5 bases and at J to 4 bases, leaving 7 bases not matched to a gene. The CDR3 loop spans 14 amino acids. Germline CDR1 MDHEN, CDR2 SYDVKM. The variable domain in full, completed from reference TRBV28 and TRBJ2-7, reads DVKVTQSSRYLVKRTGEKVFLECVQDMDHENMFWYRQDPGLGLRLIYFSYDVKMKEKGDIPEGYSVSREKKERFSLILESASTNQTSMYLCASSPAGARYEQYFGPGTRLTVT.

The rearrangement joins TRBV24-1 to TRBJ2-6; D might be TRBD1 or TRBD2, each matching 5 bases. CDR1 and CDR2 (germline): KGHDR, SFDVKD. The CDR3 covers 15 residues. Trimming removed 10 bases at V and 4 bases at J, with 16 bases between. The CDR3, as DNA: TGTGCCACAGGGGACGGTGGGGACGGGGCCAACGTCCTGACTTTC. Translating it yields CATGDGGDGANVLTF.

This clonotype has only a few counts. Relative to the germline gene, one junction end is altered; a read error may explain this. The J gene is TRBJ2-1, the V gene TRBV20-1; 7 bases align to TRBD2. CDR1 and CDR2 from the germline V gene are DFQATT and SNEGSKA (reference sequence). The CDR3 totals 17 residues. This chain's CDR3 is CCARPHGTTNAYNEQFF. Written as DNA, the CDR3 is TGCTGTGCTAGACCGCATGGGACTACAAATGCCTACAATGAGCAGTTCTTC.

This clonotype was found many times. The rearrangement joins TRBV28 to TRBJ2-7, with D perhaps assigned TRBD1 or TRBD2 (5 bases each). V was shortened by 4 bases and J by 9 bases, with 22 bases between the two germline ends. Germline V CDR1 and CDR2: MDHEN, SYDVKM. There are 15 residues in the CDR3. CDR3 amino acids: CASSSRQTTILGQYF. The CDR3 coding sequence is TGTGCCAGCAGTTCGAGACAGACTACGATACTGGGGCAGTACTTC.

This clonotype occurred a few times. This chain links TRBV20-1 with TRBJ1-2, with D perhaps matching TRBD1 (5 bases). V dropped 6 bases and J dropped 8 bases, with 13 bases sitting between them. The germline gives CDR1 DFQATT, CDR2 SNEGSKA (reference sequence). The CDR3 runs 11 residues. CDR3 amino acids: CSAWDRQGYTF. The CDR3 region has the DNA TGCAGTGCGTGGGACCGCCAGGGCTACACCTTC.

This chain connects TRBV12-3 or TRBV12-4 to TRBJ1-2, with D perhaps TRBD1 (5 bases). The V end lost 7 bases, the J end lost 5 bases, and 14 bases lay between the germline ends. The CDR3 sequence is 13 residues long. The CDR3 loop is CASKLLGGYGYTF. The CDR3 DNA reads TGTGCCAGCAAGCTTCTGGGGGGTTATGGCTACACCTTC.

This chain connects TRBV9 to TRBJ2-1; the D gene is possibly TRBD2 (5 bases). CDR1 and CDR2 from the germline V gene are SGDLS and YYNGEE. Trimming cost V 4 bases and J 0 bases, with 14 bases left between them. The CDR3 covers 16 residues. DNA for the CDR3: TGTGCCAGCAGCATCAGTGGTGGGAGCTCCTACAATGAGCAGTTCTTC. It codes for CASSISGGSSYNEQFF. Drawing the rest from reference TRBV9 and TRBJ2-1, the complete variable domain is DSGVTQTPKHLITATGQRVTLRCSPRSGDLSVYWYQQSLDQGLQFLIQYYNGEERAKGNILERFSAQQFPDLHSELNLSSLELGDSALYFCASSISGGSSYNEQFFGPGTRLTVL.

This clonotype was seen a handful of times. The chain carries TRBV12-3 or TRBV12-4 and TRBJ2-4; TRBD2 aligns across 7 bases. The CDR3 length is 17 residues. Losses at the gene ends were 5 bases for V and 0 bases for J; bases not matched to a gene: 10. This CDR3 is CASSPRAAGLAKNIQYF. In nucleotides, the CDR3 is TGTGCCAGCAGTCCGCGGGCAGCGGGGCTAGCCAAAAACATTCAGTACTTC.

The table lists this clonotype with many counts. The chain has TRBV7-8 and TRBJ2-7, with 11 bases identical to TRBD2. V dropped 5 bases and J dropped 6; count of bases not matched to a gene: 9. The CDR3 runs to 15 residues. Germline V CDR1 and CDR2: SGHVS, FQNEAQ. The CDR3 spells CASSPLAGGLAEQYF. CDR3 DNA: TGTGCCAGCAGCCCTCTAGCGGGAGGTCTGGCCGAGCAGTACTTC.

The chain couples TRBV12-5 to TRBJ2-1; D is uncertain. V dropped 0 bases and J dropped 8 bases, with 5 bases sitting between them. The CDR3 covers 12 residues. Germline lookup yields CDR1 LGHNT and CDR2 FRNRAP. The CDR3, as DNA: TGTGCTAGTGGTTTGGTCCCGGATGAGCAGTTCTTC. Translated, it gives CASGLVPDEQFF.

The table lists this clonotype with many counts. The V gene is TRBV11-2, the J gene TRBJ2-5, with D perhaps TRBD1 (6 bases). CDR1 is SGHAT, CDR2 FQNNGV, per germline. This CDR3 region has 15 residues. The germline V and J ends were trimmed by 5 bases and 0 bases, with 13 bases remaining between them. This chain's CDR3 is CASSRDRWYQETQYF. In nucleotides, the CDR3 is TGTGCCAGCAGCCGCGACAGGTGGTACCAAGAGACCCAGTACTTC.

The chain combines TRBV5-1 with TRBJ2-1, with 7 positions matching TRBD2. Germline CDR1 reads SGHRS; CDR2 reads YFSETQ. CDR3 length equals 15 residues. V shed 0 bases, J shed 9 bases, and the junction held 9 bases outside the gene matches. Here the CDR3 reads CASSLAGGGPTEQFF. DNA of the CDR3: TGCGCCAGCAGCTTGGCGGGCGGGGGTCCCACTGAGCAGTTCTTC.

CDR3 loop: CASRGEGAGANVLTF. CDR3 sequence (DNA): TGTGCCAGCAGGGGGGAGGGGGCTGGGGCCAACGTCCTGACTTTC. The chain has TRBV7-6 and TRBJ2-6, with D perhaps matching TRBD2 (7 bases). Germline CDR1 reads SGHVS; CDR2 reads FNYEAQ. Trimming pared 6 bases from V and 2 bases from J, leaving 11 bases between. The CDR3 spans 15 residues. The whole variable domain, filled in from reference TRBV7-6 and TRBJ2-6, reads GAGVSQSPRYKVTKRGQDVALRCDPISGHVSLYWYRQALGQGPEFLTYFNYEAQQDKSGLPNDRFSAERPEGSISTLTIQRTEQRDSAMYRCASRGEGAGANVLTFGAGSRLTVL.

The chain carries TRBV6-5 and TRBJ1-1; D is unresolved. V was cut by 2 bases and J by 8 bases, with 6 bases left in between. Germline V gene lookup returns CDR1 MNHEY and CDR2 SVGAGI. The CDR3 extends over 11 amino acids. CDR3 region: CASSYLREAFF. The CDR3 DNA reads as TGTGCCAGCAGTTACCTCCGGGAAGCTTTCTTT.

The genes are TRBV29-1 and TRBJ1-4; tentative D call: TRBD1 (5 bases). The V end lost 1 base, the J end lost 0 bases, and 6 bases lay between the germline ends. This CDR3 region has 14 residues. Looked up from germline, CDR1 is SQVTM and CDR2 is ANQGSEA. The CDR3 coding sequence is TGCAGCGTTGAAGCAGGGACAACTAATGAAAAACTGTTTTTT. Translated: CSVEAGTTNEKLFF.

This rearrangement joins TRBV4-3 to TRBJ2-7; tentatively, D is TRBD2 (6 bases). The CDR3 covers 15 residues. V shed 2 bases and J shed 4 bases, with 15 bases lying between them. Per the germline V gene, CDR1 is LGHNA and CDR2 is YSLEER. CDR3 in amino acids: CASSQRFSGEYEQYF. CDR3 nucleotides: TGCGCCAGCAGCCAACGCTTTAGCGGAGAGTACGAGCAGTACTTC.

V is TRBV24-1 and J is TRBJ2-5, with D maybe TRBD1 (5 bases). Germline-derived CDR1 and CDR2 are KGHDR and SFDVKD. The CDR3 contains 13 residues. V was shortened by 4 bases and J by 0 bases, with 5 bases between the two germline ends. CDR3 sequence reads: CATSEQDQETQYF. The DNA of the CDR3 is TGTGCCACCAGTGAACAGGACCAAGAGACCCAGTACTTC.

The chain is built from TRBV14 and TRBJ2-7, with a possible D match to TRBD1 (5 bases). V was cut by 2 bases and J by 5 bases, with 19 bases left in between. The CDR3 extends over 16 amino acids. Germline assignment: CDR1 SGHDN and CDR2 FVKESK. The CDR3 loop reads CASSQWAARVSNEQYF. CDR3 sequence (DNA): TGTGCCAGCAGCCAATGGGCGGCCAGGGTGTCGAACGAGCAGTACTTC. Full variable domain (outside the CDR3, taken from reference TRBV14 and TRBJ2-7): EAGVTQFPSHSVIEKGQTVTLRCDPISGHDNLYWYRRVMGKEIKFLLHFVKESKQDESGMPNNRFLAERTGGTYSTLKVQPAELEDSGVYFCASSQWAARVSNEQYFGPGTRLTVT.